A selection of T cell receptor beta chains follows, all from one sample in a study of early T cells in non-severe SARS-CoV-2 infection. TCRdb recomputed calls from the 5' RACE reads with MiXCR, one row per CDR3 protein. The repertoire has roughly 83,000 distinct CDR3 sequences, 12% of them found once; the top ten carry approximately 4.4%. The specimen comprised whole blood, sampled at baseline. These receptors were taken from an adult who was a healthcare worker with PCR-confirmed SARS-CoV-2 infection or an uninfected control (not recorded which). The CDR3 runs from the conserved cysteine through the conserved F or W. A D gene is named only where the DNA matches it firmly. The size entry is marked missing in some rows and otherwise reads once, few, many or a size class.

abundance: -
j_gene: TRBJ2-3
d_gene: -
v_gene: TRBV11-1
CDR3aa: CASSLALFTDTQYF
CDR3nt: TGTGCCAGCAGCTTAGCGCTTTTCACAGATACGCAGTATTTT

abundance: many
j_gene: TRBJ1-3
d_gene: -
v_gene: TRBV12-3/TRBV12-4
CDR3aa: CASNQGSGNTIYF
CDR3nt: TGTGCCAGCAACCAGGGCTCTGGAAACACCATATATTTT

abundance: many
j_gene: TRBJ2-1
d_gene: TRBD2
v_gene: TRBV24-1
CDR3aa: CATSDSYTSGRPQQFF
CDR3nt: TGTGCCACCAGTGATTCTTACACTAGCGGGAGGCCCCAGCAGTTCTTC

abundance: few
j_gene: TRBJ2-2
d_gene: TRBD2
v_gene: TRBV6-1
CDR3aa: CASTNSGGTSGELFF
CDR3nt: TGTGCCAGCACCAATAGCGGGGGCACCTCCGGGGAGCTGTTTTTT

abundance: many
j_gene: TRBJ1-2
d_gene: -
v_gene: TRBV24-1
CDR3aa: CATSDARGYGYTF
CDR3nt: TGTGCCACCAGTGATGCCAGGGGCTATGGCTACACCTTC

abundance: few
j_gene: TRBJ2-7
d_gene: -
v_gene: TRBV7-9
CDR3aa: CASSFATSLSSYEQYF
CDR3nt: TGTGCCAGCAGCTTCGCGACGAGCCTGAGCTCCTACGAGCAGTACTTC

abundance: -
j_gene: TRBJ2-7
d_gene: -
v_gene: TRBV7-2
CDR3aa: CASSHRVAYEQYF
CDR3nt: TGTGCCAGCAGCCATAGAGTAGCCTACGAGCAGTACTTC

abundance: -
j_gene: TRBJ2-3
d_gene: -
v_gene: TRBV6-1
CDR3aa: CASSESRDTQYF
CDR3nt: TGTGCCAGCAGTGAATCTCGAGATACGCAGTATTTT

abundance: many
j_gene: TRBJ2-1
d_gene: TRBD2
v_gene: TRBV7-6
CDR3aa: CASSTRLAVNNEQFF
CDR3nt: TGTGCCAGCAGCACCCGACTAGCGGTTAACAATGAGCAGTTCTTC

abundance: -
j_gene: TRBJ2-1
d_gene: -
v_gene: TRBV6-2/TRBV6-3
CDR3aa: CATQPGVNEQFF
CDR3nt: TGTGCCACCCAACCTGGCGTGAATGAGCAGTTCTTC

abundance: few
j_gene: TRBJ2-2
d_gene: TRBD1
v_gene: TRBV27
CDR3aa: CASRSQGALGGELFF
CDR3nt: TGTGCCAGCAGAAGTCAGGGGGCGTTGGGCGGGGAGCTGTTTTTT

abundance: many
j_gene: TRBJ2-2
d_gene: TRBD2
v_gene: TRBV19
CDR3aa: CASSPRTSGYTGELFF
CDR3nt: TGTGCCAGTAGTCCCAGGACTAGCGGATACACCGGGGAGCTGTTTTTT

abundance: few
j_gene: TRBJ1-5
d_gene: TRBD1
v_gene: TRBV18
CDR3aa: CASSPGQGGNQPQHF
CDR3nt: TGTGCCAGCTCACCAGGACAGGGAGGCAATCAGCCCCAGCATTTT

abundance: -
j_gene: TRBJ2-3
d_gene: TRBD2
v_gene: TRBV18
CDR3aa: CASSTSGPYTDTQYF
CDR3nt: TGTGCCAGCTCTACTAGCGGGCCTTACACAGATACGCAGTATTTT

abundance: -
j_gene: TRBJ2-3
d_gene: -
v_gene: TRBV20-1
CDR3aa: CSASSLHGGQGSTDTQYF
CDR3nt: TGCAGTGCTAGTAGTCTTCACGGGGGGCAGGGAAGCACAGATACGCAGTATTTT

abundance: few
j_gene: TRBJ2-1
d_gene: -
v_gene: TRBV10-1
CDR3aa: CASSESGTPNEQFF
CDR3nt: TGCGCCAGCAGTGAGTCCGGGACTCCAAATGAGCAGTTCTTC

abundance: -
j_gene: TRBJ1-1
d_gene: -
v_gene: TRBV5-8
CDR3aa: CASTLFLVMNTEAFF
CDR3nt: TGTGCCAGCACCCTGTTCCTTGTCATGAACACTGAAGCTTTCTTT

abundance: few
j_gene: TRBJ2-7
d_gene: -
v_gene: TRBV11-2
CDR3aa: CASSLDMPAWSYEQYF
CDR3nt: TGTGCCAGCAGCTTAGATATGCCAGCCTGGTCCTACGAGCAGTACTTC

abundance: -
j_gene: TRBJ2-5
d_gene: -
v_gene: TRBV6-5
CDR3aa: CASRRGPMGETQYF
CDR3nt: TGTGCCAGCAGGAGGGGTCCAATGGGAGAGACCCAGTACTTC

abundance: few
j_gene: TRBJ1-1
d_gene: TRBD1
v_gene: TRBV2
CDR3aa: CASSKWGRQGANTEAFF
CDR3nt: TGTGCCAGCAGCAAATGGGGCAGACAGGGAGCGAACACTGAAGCTTTCTTT

abundance: many
j_gene: TRBJ1-5
d_gene: -
v_gene: TRBV20-1
CDR3aa: CSAREGGVPVNQPQHF
CDR3nt: TGCAGTGCTAGAGAGGGGGGAGTTCCCGTCAATCAGCCCCAGCATTTT

abundance: many
j_gene: TRBJ2-2
d_gene: -
v_gene: TRBV19
CDR3aa: CASSVGTSNTGELFF
CDR3nt: TGTGCCAGTAGTGTTGGGACATCAAACACCGGGGAGCTGTTTTTT

abundance: few
j_gene: TRBJ2-7
d_gene: TRBD2
v_gene: TRBV7-2
CDR3aa: CASSLWGRGEQYF
CDR3nt: TGTGCCAGCAGCTTATGGGGGAGGGGCGAGCAGTACTTC

abundance: few
j_gene: TRBJ1-6
d_gene: TRBD1
v_gene: TRBV27
CDR3aa: CASRSGQAYNSPLHF
CDR3nt: TGTGCCAGCAGGAGTGGACAGGCTTATAATTCACCCCTCCACTTT

abundance: -
j_gene: TRBJ2-3
d_gene: TRBD2
v_gene: TRBV5-5
CDR3aa: CASSLEDSGRALDTQYF
CDR3nt: TGTGCCAGCAGCTTGGAGGATAGCGGGAGGGCCTTAGATACGCAGTATTTT

abundance: many
j_gene: TRBJ2-3
d_gene: -
v_gene: TRBV11-3
CDR3aa: CASSSGYPGGSDTQYF
CDR3nt: TGTGCCAGCAGCTCCGGATATCCGGGTGGATCAGATACGCAGTATTTT

abundance: few
j_gene: TRBJ1-2
d_gene: -
v_gene: TRBV27
CDR3aa: CASSLQPATEGYTF
CDR3nt: TGTGCCAGCAGTTTACAACCCGCGACGGAAGGCTACACCTTC

abundance: few
j_gene: TRBJ2-3
d_gene: -
v_gene: TRBV7-9
CDR3aa: CASSNTGFADTQYF
CDR3nt: TGTGCCAGCAGCAATACAGGGTTCGCAGATACGCAGTATTTT

abundance: -
j_gene: TRBJ1-4
d_gene: -
v_gene: TRBV11-2
CDR3aa: CASRSGTYEKLFF
CDR3nt: TGTGCCAGCAGGTCCGGGACTTACGAAAAACTGTTTTTT

abundance: many
j_gene: TRBJ2-7
d_gene: TRBD1
v_gene: TRBV10-3
CDR3aa: CAISGTGAPYEQYF
CDR3nt: TGTGCCATCAGTGGGACAGGGGCCCCCTACGAGCAGTACTTC

abundance: few
j_gene: TRBJ1-4
d_gene: TRBD1
v_gene: TRBV20-1
CDR3aa: CSAIRDRDPTNEKLFF
CDR3nt: TGCAGTGCTATCAGGGACAGGGACCCAACTAATGAAAAACTGTTTTTT

abundance: many
j_gene: TRBJ2-7
d_gene: -
v_gene: TRBV18
CDR3aa: CASSAVGGEQYF
CDR3nt: TGTGCCAGCTCCGCTGTTGGGGGGGAGCAGTACTTC

abundance: few
j_gene: TRBJ2-5
d_gene: -
v_gene: TRBV7-9
CDR3aa: CASTHGGPTSQETQYF
CDR3nt: TGTGCCAGCACCCATGGGGGTCCGACGAGCCAAGAGACCCAGTACTTC

abundance: few
j_gene: TRBJ1-1
d_gene: -
v_gene: TRBV20-1
CDR3aa: CSPQVGFEAFF
CDR3nt: TGCAGCCCTCAGGTGGGGTTTGAAGCTTTCTTT

abundance: once
j_gene: TRBJ1-4
d_gene: -
v_gene: TRBV30
CDR3aa: CAWSLGDEKLFF
CDR3nt: TGTGCCTGGAGTCTAGGCGATGAAAAACTGTTTTTT

abundance: -
j_gene: TRBJ1-2
d_gene: TRBD1
v_gene: TRBV7-9
CDR3aa: CASSPVTGGDYGYTF
CDR3nt: TGTGCCAGCAGCCCGGTGACAGGGGGCGACTATGGCTACACCTTC

abundance: few
j_gene: TRBJ2-7
d_gene: -
v_gene: TRBV28
CDR3aa: CASSPRDRPSYEQYF
CDR3nt: TGTGCCAGCAGCCCTCGGGACCGCCCATCCTACGAGCAGTACTTC

abundance: few
j_gene: TRBJ1-5
d_gene: -
v_gene: TRBV12-3/TRBV12-4
CDR3aa: CASSRPGLLNQPQHF
CDR3nt: TGTGCCAGCTCAAGACCCGGACTGCTCAATCAGCCCCAGCATTTT

abundance: many
j_gene: TRBJ2-6
d_gene: -
v_gene: TRBV10-3
CDR3aa: CAISLFTANTGANVLTF
CDR3nt: TGTGCCATCAGTCTTTTCACAGCTAATACCGGGGCCAACGTCCTGACTTTC

abundance: -
j_gene: TRBJ2-3
d_gene: TRBD1
v_gene: TRBV20-1
CDR3aa: CSGRQGPDTQYF
CDR3nt: TGCAGTGGGAGACAGGGACCAGATACGCAGTATTTT

abundance: many
j_gene: TRBJ2-3
d_gene: -
v_gene: TRBV29-1
CDR3aa: CSVEVGFTDTQYF
CDR3nt: TGCAGCGTTGAAGTTGGTTTTACAGATACGCAGTATTTT

abundance: once
j_gene: TRBJ1-1
d_gene: -
v_gene: TRBV28
CDR3aa: CASSFQINIAEAFF
CDR3nt: TGTGCCAGCAGCTTCCAGATAAACATAGCTGAAGCTTTCTTT

abundance: -
j_gene: TRBJ2-3
d_gene: TRBD2
v_gene: TRBV5-4
CDR3aa: CASSPGLPTLGDTQYF
CDR3nt: TGTGCCAGCAGCCCGGGACTACCCACTCTTGGAGATACGCAGTATTTT

abundance: few
j_gene: TRBJ1-1
d_gene: -
v_gene: TRBV18
CDR3aa: CASSPPETEAFF
CDR3nt: TGTGCCAGCTCACCCCCGGAGACTGAAGCTTTCTTT

abundance: -
j_gene: TRBJ1-6
d_gene: TRBD1
v_gene: TRBV20-1
CDR3aa: CSARELTGGRSPLHF
CDR3nt: TGCAGTGCTAGAGAGCTGACAGGGGGGCGGTCACCCCTCCACTTT

abundance: once
j_gene: TRBJ2-1
d_gene: -
v_gene: TRBV6-6
CDR3aa: CASSYSAEPSEVGQFF
CDR3nt: TGTGCCAGCAGTTACTCGGCAGAACCCTCAGAAGTAGGGCAGTTCTTC